Each of the 18 T cell receptor beta chains below was sequenced from the same sample in a study of T cell responses to AZD1222 COVID-19 vaccine. Generated by immunoSEQ multiplex PCR, the TCRdb table keeps only in-frame clones and is missing some. The sample records roughly 120,000 clones, 90% to 95% being singletons. Sequences were derived from peripheral blood, sampled on day 0 of AZD1222 vaccination. These TCRs come from an adult in good health.

A single count supports this clone. The chain links TRBV4-1 to TRBJ1-1; maybe TRBD1 (5 bases). Trimming removed 4 bases at V and 6 bases at J, with 18 bases between. The CDR3 is made up of 15 amino acids. Per germline, CDR1 MGHRA and CDR2 YSYEKL. The chain's CDR3 is CASSREQAGAPEAFF. In DNA, the CDR3 is TGCGCCAGCAGCCGTGAGCAGGCTGGGGCCCCTGAAGCTTTCTTT.

The V gene is TRBV6-6, the J gene TRBJ1-1; D is ambiguous. The V and J ends lost 11 bases and 3 bases respectively, with 13 bases between them. The CDR3 length is 12 residues. Germline V CDR1 and CDR2: MNHNY, SVGAGI (reference sequence). The CDR3 loop is CAAGGPDTEAFF. In nucleotides, the CDR3 is TGTGCCGCCGGAGGGCCGGACACTGAAGCTTTCTTT.

V and J are TRBV10-1 and TRBJ1-1, with D unresolved. V was pared by 7 bases and J by 0 bases, with 12 bases between. Per germline, CDR1 WNHNN and CDR2 SYGVQD (reference sequence). The CDR3 covers 14 residues. The CDR3 here is CASKGRIMNTEAFF. The CDR3, as DNA: TGCGCCAGCAAGGGCCGAATCATGAACACTGAAGCTTTCTTT.

As to this clone: Other DNA sequences in the same sample also yield this CDR3. The chain combines TRBV3-1 (or the pseudogene TRBV3-2) with TRBJ1-2, with D unresolved. Germline assignment: CDR1 LGHDT and CDR2 YNNKEL (reference sequence). Trimming removed 1 base at V and 2 bases at J, with 2 bases between. The CDR3 totals 12 residues. The CDR3 here is CASSQVNYGYTF. The CDR3 DNA is TGTGCCAGCAGCCAAGTGAACTATGGCTACACCTTC.

This chain joins TRBV11-2 and TRBJ2-2; no clear D gene. The V gene's germline CDR1 is SGHAT and CDR2 FQNNGV. Trimming removed 5 bases from V and 2 bases from J, with 12 bases in between. This CDR3 contains 15 residues. In DNA, the CDR3 is TGTGCCAGCAGCCCAGTTAGGGATAACACCGGGGAGCTGTTTTTT. It encodes CASSPVRDNTGELFF.

V is TRBV5-6 and J is TRBJ2-7; D gene uncertain. This CDR3 contains 14 residues. V shed 6 bases and J shed 6 bases, with 19 bases lying between them. Germline CDR1 is SGHDT and CDR2 is YYEEEE. This CDR3 is CASTPRWVGGEQYF. Written as DNA, the CDR3 is TGTGCCAGCACCCCTCGTTGGGTAGGCGGCGAGCAGTACTTC.

V and J are TRBV18 and TRBJ1-5; weak D call: TRBD1 (5 bases). Trimming removed 3 bases at V and 7 bases at J, with 10 bases between. CDR3 length: 13 amino acids. Germline loops: CDR1 KGHSH, CDR2 LQKENI. CDR3: CASSPQGAQPQHF. Here the CDR3 DNA reads TGTGCCAGCTCACCCCAGGGTGCGCAGCCCCAGCATTTT.

This clone was observed a single time. The rearrangement links TRBV27 to TRBJ1-5; D uncertain. Trimming took 4 bases from V and 10 from J, leaving 14 bases between them. Germline CDR1 is MNHEY and CDR2 is SMNVEV (reference sequence). This CDR3 comprises 13 residues. Here the CDR3 DNA reads TGTGCCAGCAGTTCTCCCTACCATGGACCCCAGCATTTT. Translating it yields CASSSPYHGPQHF.

The rearrangement links TRBV6-5 to TRBJ1-3; D ambiguous. The CDR3 runs 13 residues. Germline-derived CDR1 and CDR2 are MNHEY and SVGAGI. The germline V and J ends were trimmed by 6 bases and 4 bases, with 10 bases remaining between them. CDR3 DNA sequence: TGTGCCAGCAGCCCAGCGGGAGGAAACACCATATATTTT. As protein: CASSPAGGNTIYF.

CDR3 residues: CASSEVTGSSTDTQYF. CDR3 bases: TGTGCCAGCAGTGAAGTTACAGGGAGCAGCACAGATACGCAGTATTTT. The V and J genes are TRBV6-1 and TRBJ2-3, with a possible D match to TRBD1 (6 bases). The germline gives CDR1 MNHNS, CDR2 SASEGT. There are 16 residues in the CDR3. Deletions cut 1 base from V and 0 bases from J, with 11 bases between.

As DNA, the CDR3 is TGTGCCAGCAGTGATGTAGCGGGAACCTACAATGAGCAGTTCTTC. Its translation is CASSDVAGTYNEQFF. The chain carries TRBV6-4 and TRBJ2-1; 8 nucleotides match TRBD2. Trimming cost V 3 bases and J 2 bases; bases outside gene matches: 3. The CDR3 consists of 15 residues. Germline V gene lookup returns CDR1 MRHNA and CDR2 SNTAGT.

V and J are TRBV25-1 and TRBJ2-7, with 8 bases identical to TRBD1. CDR1 and CDR2 from the germline V gene are MGHDK and SYGVNS. With 3 bases clipped from V and 5 bases from J, the junction kept 9 bases outside the gene matches. The CDR3 totals 15 residues. CDR3 sequence reads: CASSDLDRDGNEQYF. The CDR3 DNA follows: TGTGCCAGCAGTGATTTGGACAGGGATGGTAACGAGCAGTACTTC.

This clone appeared a single time. The junction departs from the called germline gene at one end, perhaps through a read error. V usage is TRBV5-4 and J usage is TRBJ1-2; D remains ambiguous. This CDR3 contains 12 residues. Germline V gene lookup returns CDR1 SGHNT and CDR2 YYREEE (reference sequence). CDR3 nucleotide sequence: TGTGCCAGCAGCAGAGACGGCCGACTACCCAACTTC. Protein: CASSRDGRLPNF.

The chain recombines TRBV10-3 with TRBJ2-2, with a weak D call TRBD2 (8 bases). Germline CDR1 and CDR2: ENHRY and SYGVKD. Trimming stripped 6 bases from V and 5 bases from J, with 25 bases between. The CDR3 has 18 amino acids. The CDR3 loop is CAISDRAVNSGATGELFF. In nucleotides, the CDR3 is TGTGCCATCAGCGACAGGGCGGTAAATAGCGGGGCTACCGGGGAGCTGTTTTTT.

This clone was recorded once. Different DNA sequences within this sample yield the same CDR3. This chain uses TRBV5-1 with TRBJ2-5, with D tentatively TRBD1 (5 bases). V was trimmed by 0 bases and J by 2 bases, leaving 8 bases between them. The length of the CDR3 is 14 residues. CDR1 is SGHRS, CDR2 YFSETQ, per germline. DNA for the CDR3: TGCGCCAGCAGCTTGGGATCAGGGCAAGAGACCCAGTACTTC. It is translated as CASSLGSGQETQYF.

The count of this clone is one. This sequence joins TRBV5-1 and TRBJ2-1; the D gene is possibly TRBD2 (7 bases). The germline CDR1 and CDR2 sequences are SGHRS and YFSETQ. The CDR3 has 15 amino acids. V dropped 3 bases and J dropped 9 bases, with 19 bases sitting between them. CDR3 nucleotides: TGCGCCAGCAGCTCGACGCCGACTAGCAGGGGTGAGCAGTTCTTC. Translated, it gives CASSSTPTSRGEQFF.

The CDR3 protein is CASTGQPYSGNTIYF. The CDR3 DNA follows: TGTGCCAGCACCGGACAACCCTACTCTGGAAACACCATATATTTT. The chain carries TRBV6-5 and TRBJ1-3; possible D gene TRBD1, 5 bases. This CDR3 has 15 residues. The germline gives CDR1 MNHEY, CDR2 SVGAGI. V lost 7 bases and J lost 0, with 13 bases in between.

This chain joins TRBV6-5 and TRBJ2-5; 11 positions match TRBD1. The CDR3 runs to 15 residues. With 4 bases clipped from V and 5 bases from J, the junction kept 6 bases outside the gene matches. The germline V gene encodes CDR1 MNHEY and CDR2 SVGAGI. The CDR3 loop is CASSLGQGVGETQYF. CDR3 coding DNA: TGTGCCAGCAGTTTGGGACAGGGGGTAGGGGAGACCCAGTACTTC.